This is a list of T cell receptor beta chains from one sample in a study of blood T cell repertoires in COVID-19. TCRdb keeps only in-frame clones here, not all; method: immunoSEQ multiplex PCR. The table includes roughly 78,000 clones, around nine tenths detected once. Sequencing was carried out using peripheral blood. The receptors shown here come from a woman aged 60-75 years with acute or convalescent COVID-19. Both conserved end residues are part of each CDR3. D genes are given only for firm matches. Size is stated for part of the rows, as once, few or many counts, or as a class when the clone is expanded.

clone size: .; J gene: TRBJ2-3; V gene: TRBV15; D gene: .; CDR3 protein: CATSRDRVSTDTQYF; CDR3 DNA: TGTGCCACCAGCAGAGACAGGGTCAGCACAGATACGCAGTATTTT
clone size: .; J gene: TRBJ2-7; V gene: TRBV4-2; D gene: TRBD2; CDR3 protein: CASSQPTSGKTYEQYF; CDR3 DNA: TGTGCCAGCAGCCAACCAACTAGCGGGAAGACCTACGAGCAGTACTTC
clone size: .; J gene: TRBJ1-2; V gene: TRBV19; D gene: TRBD1; CDR3 protein: CASSSGQGRRDGYTF; CDR3 DNA: TGTGCCAGTAGTAGCGGACAGGGGAGAAGGGATGGCTACACCTTC
clone size: once; J gene: TRBJ1-5; V gene: TRBV12-5; D gene: TRBD1; CDR3 protein: CAIGDRNQPQHF; CDR3 DNA: TGTGCTATCGGGGACAGAAATCAGCCCCAGCATTTT
clone size: .; J gene: TRBJ2-3; V gene: TRBV11-3; D gene: TRBD2; CDR3 protein: CASSSGLAGGTDTQYF; CDR3 DNA: TGTGCCAGCAGCTCCGGACTAGCGGGAGGCACAGATACGCAGTATTTT
clone size: .; J gene: TRBJ2-2; V gene: TRBV7-2; D gene: .; CDR3 protein: CASSLDRSTGELFF; CDR3 DNA: TGTGCCAGCAGCTTAGACAGGAGCACCGGGGAGCTGTTTTTT
clone size: .; J gene: TRBJ1-6; V gene: TRBV5-4; D gene: .; CDR3 protein: CASSGNVGANNSPLHF; CDR3 DNA: TGTGCCAGCAGCGGAAACGTAGGAGCCAATAATTCACCCCTCCACTTT
clone size: .; J gene: TRBJ2-1; V gene: TRBV25-1; D gene: TRBD2; CDR3 protein: CASRAGTSALDEQFF; CDR3 DNA: TGTGCCAGCAGAGCCGGGACTAGCGCTTTGGATGAGCAGTTCTTC
clone size: .; J gene: TRBJ2-7; V gene: TRBV2; D gene: .; CDR3 protein: CASSDGGPLEGYEQYF; CDR3 DNA: TGTGCCAGCAGTGATGGGGGCCCTCTAGAAGGCTACGAGCAGTACTTC
clone size: .; J gene: TRBJ1-1; V gene: TRBV12-3/TRBV12-4; D gene: .; CDR3 protein: CASSFWAGSEAFF; CDR3 DNA: TGTGCCAGCAGTTTTTGGGCTGGGAGCGAAGCTTTCTTT
clone size: .; J gene: TRBJ2-7; V gene: TRBV9; D gene: TRBD1; CDR3 protein: CASSDPGQGNEQYF; CDR3 DNA: TGTGCCAGCAGCGATCCGGGACAGGGGAACGAGCAGTACTTC
clone size: .; J gene: TRBJ2-1; V gene: TRBV12-3/TRBV12-4; D gene: .; CDR3 protein: CASSKPYNEQFF; CDR3 DNA: TGTGCCAGCAGCAAGCCATACAATGAGCAGTTCTTC
clone size: .; J gene: TRBJ2-1; V gene: TRBV18; D gene: TRBD1; CDR3 protein: CASSPPTGVLGQFF; CDR3 DNA: TGTGCCAGCTCACCACCGACAGGGGTACTAGGGCAGTTCTTC
clone size: .; J gene: TRBJ2-5; V gene: TRBV19; D gene: .; CDR3 protein: CASSRNQETQYF; CDR3 DNA: TGTGCCAGTTCGAGAAACCAAGAGACCCAGTACTTC
clone size: .; J gene: TRBJ1-2; V gene: TRBV2; D gene: TRBD1; CDR3 protein: CASSVAGGGYTF; CDR3 DNA: TGTGCCAGCAGTGTGGCAGGGGGAGGCTACACCTTC
clone size: .; J gene: TRBJ2-2; V gene: TRBV5-1; D gene: TRBD1; CDR3 protein: CASSNRGIPGELFF; CDR3 DNA: TGCGCCAGCAGTAACAGGGGGATACCCGGGGAGCTGTTTTTT
clone size: .; J gene: TRBJ2-1; V gene: TRBV5-1; D gene: TRBD1; CDR3 protein: CASSPTGQGAHNEQFF; CDR3 DNA: TGCGCCAGCAGCCCCACCGGACAGGGGGCGCATAATGAGCAGTTCTTC
clone size: .; J gene: TRBJ1-2; V gene: TRBV6-5; D gene: TRBD1; CDR3 protein: CASNPIRDRGYGYTF; CDR3 DNA: TGTGCCAGCAACCCAATCCGGGACAGGGGCTATGGCTACACCTTC
clone size: .; J gene: TRBJ2-7; V gene: TRBV5-6; D gene: .; CDR3 protein: CASSLVGRGGFTYEQYF; CDR3 DNA: TGTGCCAGCAGCTTGGTCGGCAGGGGAGGGTTCACCTACGAGCAGTACTTC
clone size: .; J gene: TRBJ1-1; V gene: TRBV16; D gene: .; CDR3 protein: CASSRLPGQNTEAFF; CDR3 DNA: TGTGCCAGCAGCCGCCTACCGGGACAGAACACTGAAGCTTTCTTT
clone size: .; J gene: TRBJ1-1; V gene: TRBV5-5; D gene: .; CDR3 protein: CASSSTPRVTEAFF; CDR3 DNA: TGTGCCAGCAGCTCGACCCCCAGGGTCACTGAAGCTTTCTTT
clone size: .; J gene: TRBJ2-2; V gene: TRBV24-1; D gene: .; CDR3 protein: CATSDPDGVGELFF; CDR3 DNA: TGTGCCACCAGTGACCCGGACGGGGTGGGGGAGCTGTTTTTT
clone size: once; J gene: TRBJ1-1; V gene: TRBV29-1; D gene: TRBD1; CDR3 protein: CSVAGQENTEAFF; CDR3 DNA: TGCAGCGTTGCAGGACAGGAGAACACTGAAGCTTTCTTT
clone size: .; J gene: TRBJ2-3; V gene: TRBV5-6; D gene: TRBD1; CDR3 protein: CASSSGQDRSTDTQYF; CDR3 DNA: TGTGCCAGCAGCTCCGGACAGGATCGAAGCACAGATACGCAGTATTTT
clone size: .; J gene: TRBJ2-3; V gene: TRBV6-1; D gene: TRBD2; CDR3 protein: CASSESSGSRNTQYF; CDR3 DNA: TGTGCCAGCAGTGAGTCTAGCGGGAGCAGGAATACGCAGTATTTT
clone size: .; J gene: TRBJ2-3; V gene: TRBV3-1/TRBV3-2; D gene: TRBD2; CDR3 protein: CASSSLGLAGGRDTQYF; CDR3 DNA: TGTGCCAGCAGCTCACTGGGACTAGCGGGGGGGCGAGATACGCAGTATTTT
clone size: once; J gene: TRBJ2-3; V gene: TRBV4-2; D gene: TRBD2; CDR3 protein: CASSQEDSGGASDTQYF; CDR3 DNA: TGTGCCAGCAGCCAAGAGGATAGCGGGGGGGCGTCAGATACGCAGTATTTT
clone size: .; J gene: TRBJ2-1; V gene: TRBV6-1; D gene: .; CDR3 protein: CASSEAQRGWSNEQFF; CDR3 DNA: TGTGCCAGCAGTGAAGCGCAAAGGGGCTGGAGCAATGAGCAGTTCTTC
clone size: .; J gene: TRBJ2-1; V gene: TRBV24-1; D gene: .; CDR3 protein: CATSDFSGYNEQFF; CDR3 DNA: TGTGCCACCAGTGATTTCAGCGGCTACAATGAGCAGTTCTTC
clone size: few; J gene: TRBJ2-2; V gene: TRBV4-1; D gene: TRBD1; CDR3 protein: CASSPGQGGLTGELFF; CDR3 DNA: TGCGCCAGCAGCCCGGGACAGGGAGGCTTGACCGGGGAGCTGTTTTTT
clone size: .; J gene: TRBJ2-1; V gene: TRBV4-2; D gene: TRBD2; CDR3 protein: CASSQESSSGWNEQFF; CDR3 DNA: TGTGCCAGCAGCCAAGAGTCGTCTAGCGGGTGGAATGAGCAGTTCTTC
clone size: once; J gene: TRBJ2-1; V gene: TRBV11-2; D gene: .; CDR3 protein: CASGAWGTSKVEQFF; CDR3 DNA: TGTGCCAGCGGGGCGTGGGGCACCTCTAAAGTAGAGCAGTTCTTC
clone size: .; J gene: TRBJ1-1; V gene: TRBV18; D gene: TRBD1; CDR3 protein: CASSLMKQGFNTEAFF; CDR3 DNA: TGTGCCAGCTCCCTCATGAAACAGGGGTTTAACACTGAAGCTTTCTTT
clone size: .; J gene: TRBJ2-1; V gene: TRBV6-2/TRBV6-3; D gene: .; CDR3 protein: CASSPIGERVYNEQFF; CDR3 DNA: TGTGCCAGCAGTCCCATTGGGGAGCGGGTTTACAATGAGCAGTTCTTC
clone size: few; J gene: TRBJ2-3; V gene: TRBV30; D gene: .; CDR3 protein: CACSKGGGTDTQYF; CDR3 DNA: TGTGCCTGCTCGAAAGGGGGTGGCACAGATACGCAGTATTTT
clone size: once; J gene: TRBJ1-1; V gene: TRBV28; D gene: .; CDR3 protein: CASSLMSRDTEAFF; CDR3 DNA: TGTGCCAGCAGTTTAATGTCCCGGGACACTGAAGCTTTCTTT
clone size: .; J gene: TRBJ2-7; V gene: TRBV9; D gene: TRBD2; CDR3 protein: CASSVATWASGGRYEQYF; CDR3 DNA: TGTGCCAGCAGCGTAGCTACGTGGGCTAGCGGGGGGCGGTACGAGCAGTACTTC
clone size: .; J gene: TRBJ1-4; V gene: TRBV27; D gene: TRBD1; CDR3 protein: CARATGGASATNEKLFF; CDR3 DNA: TGTGCCAGGGCGACAGGGGGGGCTTCGGCAACTAATGAAAAACTGTTTTTT
clone size: .; J gene: TRBJ1-1; V gene: TRBV4-3; D gene: TRBD1; CDR3 protein: CASSQDTGGGSEAFF; CDR3 DNA: TGCGCCAGCAGCCAGGATACAGGGGGGGGCTCTGAAGCTTTCTTT